This TCR beta chain was recorded in a study of Ad26.COV2.S vaccination and SARS-CoV-2 variants. Study-level background: Ad26.COV2.S, an intramuscular injection, was given once or twice 56 days apart.

This clone appeared a single time. Treatment described: approximately 18 received Ad26.COV2.S at low or high dose, single or two shots; about five received placebo; per-sample allocation not given. After the first vaccine or placebo injection, samples were drawn on day 63. Its platform was an Ad26 vector, and its expressed antigen was Wuhan-strain SARS-CoV-2 spike. Trimming cost V 2 bases and J 5 bases, with 9 bases left between them. The CDR3 has 13 amino acids. Sequenced by immunoSEQ multiplex PCR; TCRdb stores in-frame clones only, minus some. The table has some 420,000 clones, around 87% seen once.

The source is a person between 18 and 59 years old who received the Ad26.COV2.S COVID-19 vaccine or a placebo. The V gene is TRBV12-3 or TRBV12-4, the J gene TRBJ1-2; the D gene is possibly TRBD1 (5 bases). The sequences come from peripheral blood, collected in a trial of Ad26.COV2.S vaccine versus placebo. The CDR3 spells CASSLRGSYGYTF. Written as DNA, the CDR3 is TGTGCCAGCAGTTTAAGGGGTTCGTATGGCTACACCTTC.